This passage covers 10 T cell receptor beta chains from one sample sequenced in a study of blood T cells in healthy people across ages. A second PCR, run for about 7 to 11 cycles, used a sample-barcoded 5' primer plus a J-beta primer mix. MiXCR, run by TCRdb on the 5' RACE reads, gives a single entry per CDR3 protein. The sample contains about 940,000 distinct CDR3 sequences, about 48% of which appear only once. Source material: blood. The origin of the receptors is a man between 25 and 39 years old in good health.

V gene TRBV10-3 combines with J gene TRBJ2-5; D perhaps matches TRBD2 (5 bases). Trimming took off 7 bases at V and 5 bases at J, with 8 bases between the two ends. The CDR3 length is 11 residues. Germline V gene sequence: CDR1 ENHRY, CDR2 SYGVKD. CDR3 coding DNA: TGTGCCATCAAACTAGGCGAGACCCAGTACTTC. Its translation: CAIKLGETQYF.

V and J are TRBV5-1 and TRBJ2-1, with D perhaps given as TRBD1 or TRBD2 (5 bases each). CDR1 is SGHRS, CDR2 YFSETQ, per germline. Between the trimmed V and J ends, which lost 0 bases and 0 bases, there was a span of 10 bases. This CDR3 comprises 16 residues. The CDR3 loop is CASSLVGEYSYNEQFF. Written as DNA, the CDR3 is TGCGCCAGCAGCTTGGTGGGGGAATACTCCTACAATGAGCAGTTCTTC.

In its sample, this clonotype was seen many times. The chain couples TRBV5-1 to TRBJ2-1; D not certain. Germline CDR1 is SGHRS and CDR2 is YFSETQ. The CDR3 covers 13 residues. The V gene lost 4 bases and the J gene lost 11 bases, with 16 bases spanning the gap. The CDR3 DNA is TGCGCCAGCAGCGTGGGCTCGGAAAGGAAGCAGTTCTTC. This translates into CASSVGSERKQFF.

Only a few counts were recorded for this clonotype. This chain links TRBV25-1 with TRBJ1-4; no clear D gene. This CDR3 is built from 14 residues. Per germline, CDR1 MGHDK and CDR2 SYGVNS. Trimming pared 3 bases from V and 9 bases from J, leaving 14 bases between. CDR3 DNA: TGTGCCAGCAGTGAGGCCAGTTCCCCCCAAAAACTGTTTTTT. It encodes CASSEASSPQKLFF. The whole variable domain, remainder taken from reference TRBV25-1 and TRBJ1-4, is EADIYQTPRYLVIGTGKKITLECSQTMGHDKMYWYQQDPGMELHLIHYSYGVNSTEKGDLSSESTVSRIRTEHFPLTLESARPSHTSQYLCASSEASSPQKLFFGSGTQLSVL.

A few counts support this clonotype. The chain links TRBV9 to TRBJ1-1, with 9 positions matching TRBD1. The CDR3 loop spans 17 amino acids. CDR1 SGDLS and CDR2 YYNGEE come from the germline V gene. With V trimmed by 1 base and J by 5 bases, 12 bases remained unmatched. For the CDR3, the DNA is TGTGCCAGCAGCGTAAACACAGGGGGCTCGCTGCAGACTGAAGCTTTCTTT. Translated, it gives CASSVNTGGSLQTEAFF.

In DNA form, the CDR3 reads TGCGCCAGCAGCCAAATCGAATCATACTACGAGCAGTACTTC. Its protein is CASSQIESYYEQYF. The gene calls are TRBV4-1 and TRBJ2-7; D gene unclear. Germline-derived CDR1 and CDR2 are MGHRA and YSYEKL. The CDR3 has 14 amino acids. V gave up 2 bases and J gave up 3 bases, with 11 bases separating them.

The chain recombines TRBV12-3 or TRBV12-4 with TRBJ2-2; D is undetermined. Trimming removed 3 bases at V and 6 bases at J, with 17 bases between. CDR3 length: 16 residues. DNA of the CDR3: TGTGCCAGCAGTTTGGTGACGGGTCCTCGATCCGGGGAGCTGTTTTTT. Its translation: CASSLVTGPRSGELFF.

This clonotype was observed a few times. The rearrangement joins TRBV3-1 to TRBJ1-2; TRBD1 might be the D (6 bases). Trimming stripped 1 base from V and 4 bases from J, with 13 bases between. The CDR3 totals 15 residues. The germline V gene has CDR1 LGHDT and CDR2 YNNKEL (reference sequence). This CDR3 is CASSQVRTAPYGYTF. CDR3 DNA: TGTGCCAGCAGCCAAGTAAGGACAGCGCCCTATGGCTACACCTTC.

V is TRBV4-3 and J is TRBJ2-1, with 14 nucleotides matching TRBD2. The length of the CDR3 is 17 residues. From germline, CDR1 is LGHNA and CDR2 YSLEER. J lost 4 bases, V lost 3 bases, and 5 bases had no gene match. CDR3 sequence reads: CASSQGTSGGRYNEQFF. The CDR3, as DNA: TGCGCCAGCAGCCAGGGGACTAGCGGGGGAAGATACAATGAGCAGTTCTTC.

J is TRBJ1-2 and V is TRBV20-1, with 8 bases that match TRBD1. The V gene's germline CDR1 is DFQATT and CDR2 SNEGSKA (reference sequence). The length of the CDR3 is 13 residues. The junction had 5 bases not matched to a gene; V was cut back by 6 bases and J by 2 bases. Here the CDR3 DNA reads TGCAGTGCGCTGACAGGGGCCAACTATGGCTACACCTTC. It translates to CSALTGANYGYTF.